This record concerns one T cell receptor (beta chain) sequence. Its antigen is currently unknown. Some clones are missing from TCRdb's copy, which holds only in-frame ones; the method was immunoSEQ multiplex PCR. Of around 2.1 million clones listed, 93% are singletons. In the naive CD8 group, cells lacked CD45RO and were positively selected for CCR7, so terminally differentiated effector memory CD45RA+ cells were left out. Those who donated, Caucasian adults without exception, all lived in Nashville, Tennessee. The data belong to a study of shared clonotypes between healthy human individuals. The study's findings and limits: Naive subsets generally had larger estimated richness than memory subsets. Shared clonotypes across all four donors exceeded non-shared ones in generation probability.

CDR3 length: 11 residues. V was clipped by 9 bases and J by 4 bases; unmatched bases: 2. Germline assignment: CDR1 LNHDA and CDR2 SQIVND (reference sequence). The clonotype was recovered from a man younger than 35 in good health. Some clones in this sample may be carry-over from other donors' samples. The chain employs TRBV19 and TRBJ2-5; the match to TRBD2 covers 7 bases. What was sequenced was naive CD8+ T cells from PBMCs. The CDR3 DNA is TGTGCCAGCGGGGAGGGAGAGACCCAGTACTTC. Its translation is CASGEGETQYF.